The present T cell receptor beta chain was sequenced within a study of PD-L1 blockade in urothelial cancer. Study information: The patients had undergone anywhere from 0 to 3 prior chemotherapy regimens. T cells were recovered from blood samples at a median of approximately 150,000.

As to time point: pretreatment peripheral blood. The CDR3 loop spans 15 amino acids. The V gene end was trimmed by 3 bases and the J gene end by 6 bases; junction bases not matched to a gene: 7. The germline CDR1 and CDR2 sequences are GTSNPN and SVGIG (reference sequence). Sequenced by immunoSEQ multiplex PCR; TCRdb stores in-frame clones only, minus some. The table has approximately 71,000 clones, over 80% seen once. J is TRBJ1-5 and V is TRBV30; 11 positions agree with TRBD1. This specimen was PBMCs, taken around atezolizumab (anti-PD-L1) treatment. The source of this sequence is a woman in her 70s with urothelial cancer. The CDR3 is CAWSHRGQGVQPQHF. In nucleotides, the CDR3 is TGTGCCTGGAGCCACAGGGGACAGGGGGTTCAGCCCCAGCATTTT.